These 30 T cell receptor beta chains were all obtained from the same sample, sequenced in a study of CXCR3-negative and CXCR3-positive naive CD8 T cells. Study-level points and caveats: The study found more hydrophobic TRB CDR3s in CXCR3-positive naive cells than in CXCR3-negative naive cells.

The method, 5' RACE with UMI labels, was used to prepare the TRB cDNA libraries. TCRdb re-analyzed the 5' RACE reads; it lists each CDR3 protein once, without DNA. This listing includes about 150,000 distinct CDR3 sequences. These receptors have no identified antigens. Source material: naive CXCR3+ CD8+ T cells from blood. Indicated subset: CD45RO-CCR7+CD27+CD95- naive CD8+ T cells expressing CXCR3 (TNR3+). These receptor sequences come from a human donor in good health. Some clones in this sample may be carry-over from other donors' samples.

The chain employs TRBV12-3 or TRBV12-4 and TRBJ1-4; TCRdb reports TRBD1, a call that lacks DNA to check it against. The CDR3 sequence is 14 residues long. This CDR3 is CASSPGDSGEKLFF.

CDR3 sequence: CASSQRWDSSYEQYF. The genes are TRBV4-3 and TRBJ2-7; TCRdb outputs TRBD1, but without DNA this stays unchecked. This CDR3 is built from 15 residues. Germline values: CDR1 LGHNA, CDR2 YSLEER.

The gene calls are TRBV4-2 and TRBJ2-1; absent DNA, TCRdb's TRBD2 call cannot be checked. This CDR3 has 14 residues. From germline, CDR1 is LGHNA and CDR2 YNFKEQ. The chain's CDR3 is CASSQGGRDNEQFF.

CDR3 region: CASSPPGRGEETQYF. The V gene is TRBV7-9, the J gene TRBJ2-5; TCRdb calls TRBD1, which cannot be checked without DNA. CDR1 is SEHNR and CDR2 is FQNEAQ in the germline V gene (reference sequence). CDR3 length equals 15 residues.

J is TRBJ1-2 and V is TRBV29-1; there is no DNA to check the TCRdb D call of TRBD1. Germline V gene lookup returns CDR1 SQVTM and CDR2 ANQGSEA. The CDR3 sequence is 14 residues long. The CDR3 spells CSVEGPGGIYGYTF. Supplemented by reference TRBV29-1 and TRBJ1-2, the full variable domain reads SAVISQKPSRDICQRGTSLTIQCQVDSQVTMMFWYRQQPGQSLTLIATANQGSEATYESGFVIDKFPISRPNLTFSTLTVSNMSPEDSSIYLCSVEGPGGIYGYTFGSGTRLTVV.

The chain couples TRBV4-3 to TRBJ2-7; TCRdb's D call, TRBD1, is unchecked because there is no DNA. The CDR3 runs 15 residues. Germline values: CDR1 LGHNA, CDR2 YSLEER. The CDR3 reads CASSQEGPGPYEQYF.

The chain employs TRBV9 and TRBJ2-2; the TCRdb call, TRBD2, lacks DNA for checking. The CDR3 covers 16 residues. The germline V gene has CDR1 SGDLS and CDR2 YYNGEE. This CDR3 is CASSPYQTSSTGELFF. The variable domain in full, completed from reference TRBV9 and TRBJ2-2, reads DSGVTQTPKHLITATGQRVTLRCSPRSGDLSVYWYQQSLDQGLQFLIQYYNGEERAKGNILERFSAQQFPDLHSELNLSSLELGDSALYFCASSPYQTSSTGELFFGEGSRLTVL.

The rearrangement joins TRBV6-2 or TRBV6-3 to TRBJ1-5; the TCRdb D gene call, TRBD1, has no DNA to confirm it. Germline-derived CDR1 and CDR2 are MNHEY and SVGEGT. This CDR3 has 14 residues. The CDR3 region is CASSHRGSNQPQHF.

The V gene is TRBV9, the J gene TRBJ2-7. Germline-derived CDR1 and CDR2 are SGDLS and YYNGEE. The CDR3 contains 14 residues. The CDR3 reads CASSVDDSSYEQYF.

The J gene is TRBJ2-1, the V gene TRBV29-1; the TRBD2 assignment by TCRdb is unverifiable without DNA. This CDR3 spans 12 amino acids. Germline CDR1 and CDR2: SQVTM and ANQGSEA. The chain's CDR3 is CSAWDVDNEQFF.

This chain uses TRBV7-9 with TRBJ1-1; TCRdb's D call, TRBD1, is unchecked because there is no DNA. Per the germline V gene, CDR1 is SEHNR and CDR2 is FQNEAQ (reference sequence). There are 15 residues in the CDR3. CDR3 amino acids: CASSEAGTGTTEAFF.

The V gene is TRBV12-5, the J gene TRBJ2-1; TCRdb calls TRBD1, which cannot be checked without DNA. The CDR3 has 15 amino acids. Germline V lookup: CDR1 LGHNT, CDR2 FRNRAP. This chain's CDR3 is CASGTGQGWHNEQFF.

The chain combines TRBV6-5 with TRBJ1-5; lacking DNA, the TRBD1 call made by TCRdb goes unchecked. Germline V CDR1 and CDR2: MNHEY, SVGAGI. The CDR3 runs 14 residues. The CDR3 region is CASSPYRDSQPQHF.

The chain carries TRBV29-1 and TRBJ2-7. Germline V gene sequence: CDR1 SQVTM, CDR2 ANQGSEA. The CDR3 loop spans 13 amino acids. CDR3 region: CSVESSDGYEQYF.

CDR3 protein: CASSQDKPGLAKNIQYF. This chain links TRBV14 with TRBJ2-4. The CDR3 spans 17 residues. In germline, CDR1 is SGHDN, CDR2 FVKESK.

The V gene is TRBV4-1, the J gene TRBJ2-7; TCRdb calls TRBD1, which cannot be checked without DNA. This CDR3 spans 14 amino acids. Per the germline V gene, CDR1 is MGHRA and CDR2 is YSYEKL. The chain's CDR3 is CASSQEKGHYEQYF.

The chain has TRBV28 and TRBJ1-5. CDR1 is MDHEN, CDR2 SYDVKM, per germline. CDR3 length: 13 residues. CDR3 in amino acids: CASSLQVHQPQHF.

The chain employs TRBV29-1 and TRBJ1-2; the TRBD1 assignment by TCRdb is unverifiable without DNA. Germline lookup yields CDR1 SQVTM and CDR2 ANQGSEA. The CDR3 is made up of 12 amino acids. CDR3 protein: CSVRTGTYGYTF.

This rearrangement joins TRBV7-9 to TRBJ2-7. The length of the CDR3 is 13 residues. Germline-derived CDR1 and CDR2 are SEHNR and FQNEAQ (reference sequence). The CDR3 loop is CASSPPASHEQYF.

The CDR3 loop reads CASSYNWGANTGELFF. This chain uses TRBV6-5 with TRBJ2-2; lacking DNA, the TRBD1 call made by TCRdb goes unchecked. Germline V lookup: CDR1 MNHEY, CDR2 SVGAGI. The CDR3 has 16 residues.

This sequence joins TRBV7-9 and TRBJ2-4; the TCRdb call, TRBD2, lacks DNA for checking. Per the germline V gene, CDR1 is SEHNR and CDR2 is FQNEAQ (reference sequence). The CDR3 is 15 amino acids. CDR3 sequence reads: CASALGGPAKNIQYF. Variable domain in full (rest from reference TRBV7-9 and TRBJ2-4): DTGVSQNPRHKITKRGQNVTFRCDPISEHNRLYWYRQTLGQGPEFLTYFQNEAQLEKSRLLSDRFSAERPKGSFSTLEIQRTEQGDSAMYLCASALGGPAKNIQYFGAGTRLSVL.

This sequence joins TRBV9 and TRBJ2-7; the D call from TCRdb, TRBD1, cannot be confirmed without DNA. The CDR3 is 15 residues long. Germline CDR1 and CDR2: SGDLS and YYNGEE. This chain's CDR3 is CASSVRQGGLYEQYF.

The CDR3 sequence: CASSQGWQGDGYTF. This chain joins TRBV4-1 and TRBJ1-2; without DNA, the TCRdb call of TRBD1 cannot be checked. The CDR3 sequence is 14 residues long. Germline CDR1 is MGHRA and CDR2 is YSYEKL.

This chain links TRBV4-1 with TRBJ2-1; TCRdb's assignment of TRBD2 cannot be checked, as there is no DNA. Germline loops: CDR1 MGHRA, CDR2 YSYEKL. The CDR3 loop spans 16 amino acids. This chain's CDR3 is CASSQEPGLATNEQFF.

The gene calls are TRBV19 and TRBJ2-7. This CDR3 comprises 13 residues. Germline lookup yields CDR1 LNHDA and CDR2 SQIVND (reference sequence). Here the CDR3 reads CASSKSIGDEQYF. The variable domain in full, with the rest retrieved from reference TRBV19 and TRBJ2-7, is DGGITQSPKYLFRKEGQNVTLSCEQNLNHDAMYWYRQDPGQGLRLIYYSQIVNDFQKGDIAEGYSVSREKKESFPLTVTSAQKNPTAFYLCASSKSIGDEQYFGPGTRLTVT.

V is TRBV4-3 and J is TRBJ1-1; no DNA is available, so the TRBD1 call from TCRdb remains unchecked. There are 15 residues in the CDR3. Germline lookup yields CDR1 LGHNA and CDR2 YSLEER. CDR3 loop: CASSQESSGATEAFF.

The V and J genes are TRBV6-2 or TRBV6-3 and TRBJ1-1. This CDR3 is 15 amino acids long. The germline V gene encodes CDR1 MNHEY and CDR2 SVGEGT. The CDR3 reads CASSYSMDRYTEAFF.

The rearrangement joins TRBV6-5 to TRBJ1-2; no DNA is available, so the TRBD1 call from TCRdb remains unchecked. Per the germline V gene, CDR1 is MNHEY and CDR2 is SVGAGI. This CDR3 is 13 amino acids long. The CDR3 sequence: CASRPEGFYGYTF.

CDR3: CASSSDRVSLNSPLHF. The rearrangement joins TRBV28 to TRBJ1-6; absent DNA, TCRdb's TRBD1 call cannot be checked. Germline loops: CDR1 MDHEN, CDR2 SYDVKM. The CDR3 contains 16 residues.

The chain joins TRBV10-2 to TRBJ2-7. Germline V gene sequence: CDR1 WSHSY, CDR2 SAAADI. This CDR3 contains 13 residues. The chain's CDR3 is CASSTGKLAEQYF.